This entry features one T cell receptor beta chain sequence. The data are from a study of T cell changes during pregnancy in multiple sclerosis. CDR1 and CDR2 from the germline V gene are MDHEN and SYDVKM. The ends were cut back, 4 bases at V and 8 bases at J, with 15 bases in the middle. This CDR3 contains 14 residues. The repertoire was sequenced with immunoSEQ multiplex PCR; TCRdb's copy has only in-frame clones and lacks some. The repertoire holds about 68,000 clones, with roughly 92% as singletons. This specimen was peripheral blood, taken after pregnancy. The clonotype originates from a female donor in good health, enrolled as a control in a pregnancy study. This chain links TRBV28 with TRBJ2-1; TRBD2 is a possible D gene (5 bases). In nucleotides, the CDR3 is TGTGCCAGCAGTTCGTCCGGGGTGATAGATGAGCAGTTCTTC. Its protein product is CASSSSGVIDEQFF. Looking up the rest from reference TRBV28 and TRBJ2-1 gives the full variable domain: DVKVTQSSRYLVKRTGEKVFLECVQDMDHENMFWYRQDPGLGLRLIYFSYDVKMKEKGDIPEGYSVSREKKERFSLILESASTNQTSMYLCASSSSGVIDEQFFGPGTRLTVL.